The sequence of this T cell receptor (beta chain) was determined in a study of Ad26.COV2.S vaccination and SARS-CoV-2 variants. Study summary: Donor was one of the participants in the Ad26.COV2.S arm of the COV1001 trial.

On this clone itself: Its antigen remains unknown.

Data came from immunoSEQ multiplex PCR; TCRdb stores just in-frame clones and leaves some out. Of about 680,000 clones listed, 80% to 90% are singletons. Findings of the study overall: Using TCR breadth and depth analyses may have led to underestimated total T cell responses.

There are 15 residues in the CDR3. The V gene lost 4 bases and the J gene lost 2 bases, with 14 bases spanning the gap. Germline V CDR1 and CDR2: LGHNA, YSLEER. The treatment was: approximately 18 received Ad26.COV2.S at low or high dose, single or two shots; about 5 received placebo; per-sample allocation not given. The samples were gathered on day 63 after the first injection of vaccine or placebo. In Boston, the donor was an adult between 18-55 years of age. An Ad26 vector that expressed Wuhan-strain SARS-CoV-2 spike constituted the vaccine. The specimen was peripheral blood, collected in a trial of Ad26.COV2.S vaccine versus placebo. This sequence was found in a person aged 18-65 years who received the Ad26.COV2.S COVID-19 vaccine or a placebo. This rearrangement joins TRBV4-3 to TRBJ1-2; D possibly corresponds to TRBD1 (5 bases). The CDR3 region has the DNA TGCGCCAGCAGCCGACAGTCTCGGGAGAACTATGGCTACACCTTC. Translated: CASSRQSRENYGYTF.